The present T cell receptor beta chain was sequenced within a study of CD8 T cells in ankylosing spondylitis. Study outcomes and limitations: Blood of patients with ankylosing spondylitis appeared to be characterized by a TCR beta motif of about eight highly homologous variants. The clones that were linked to disease were reported to be significantly enriched in matched synovial fluid samples from ankylosing spondylitis patients. Disease-linked clones proved CD8+ and comparatively uncommon in peripheral blood. Past research had described some motif variants in reactive arthritis synovial fluid and blood.

This clonotype was seen at least ten times. What it binds is unknown. Quantitative 5'-RACE was performed with molecular barcodes, and it yielded the TCR beta libraries. TCRdb passed the 5' RACE reads through MiXCR, listing each CDR3 protein once. The profile shows more than 650,000 distinct CDR3 sequences, approximately 12% of them singletons. This CDR3 is 14 amino acids long. Germline CDR1 SGHRS, CDR2 YFSETQ. V was trimmed by 4 bases and J by 1 base, leaving 9 bases between them. The sequence came from a male donor with ankylosing spondylitis. The source material was blood, either unsorted or a sorted T cell fraction (not recorded which). The chain employs TRBV5-1 and TRBJ2-1, with D possibly being TRBD1 or TRBD2 (5 bases each). The CDR3, as DNA: TGCGCCAGCAGCACCGGGACGTCCTACAATGAGCAGTTCTTC. Amino acids: CASSTGTSYNEQFF.